This T cell receptor beta chain was observed in a study of CD8 T cells in Susac syndrome. Study results and limitations: The TCR sequencing and HLA analysis in the study involved a relatively small number of individuals, as the study acknowledged.

When the RNA was reverse transcribed, random hexamers were used with an input of roughly 0.45 to 1 ug. TCRdb ran MiXCR on the immunoSEQ multiplex PCR reads and lists one entry per CDR3 protein. The sample yields roughly 200,000 distinct CDR3 sequences, roughly 95% seen once. A few counts support this clonotype. Its antigen is currently unknown. Bulk CD8+ and CD4+ cells came from magnetic negative isolation; CD8+ TEMRA by FACS. Per germline, CDR1 KGHDR and CDR2 SFDVKD. This CDR3 spans 12 amino acids. The V gene lost 6 bases and the J gene lost 5 bases, with 9 bases spanning the gap. The source of this sequence is a human donor in good health. The chain links TRBV24-1 to TRBJ2-5; possible D gene TRBD1, 6 bases. The sequencing input was CD4+ T cells from PBMCs. The CDR3 sequence is CATSSQGETQYF. The CDR3 bases are TGTGCCACCAGTTCCCAGGGGGAGACCCAGTACTTC.